This TCR beta chain was documented in a study of T cell responses to AZD1222 COVID-19 vaccine. Overall study: It was second doses at about 4 or about 12 weeks that were pooled. Whole-study results and caveats: Without day 14 samples, only post-peak T cell repertoires were studied. Of spike-specific TCRs, nearly half reportedly target regions left unmutated in variants.

The CDR3 spans 11 residues. Germline lookup yields CDR1 SEHNR and CDR2 FQNEAQ (reference sequence). V lost 5 bases to trimming and J lost 2 bases, with 4 bases between them. Libraries were prepared by immunoSEQ multiplex PCR; TCRdb keeps only in-frame clonotypes and omits some of them. The repertoire holds about 140,000 clones, with around 90% as singletons. For this clone: As yet, its antigen is unknown.

Sequences were derived from peripheral blood, sampled on day 0 of AZD1222 vaccination. This TCR derives from an adult in good health. The rearrangement links TRBV7-9 to TRBJ2-7; D call uncertain. The CDR3 nucleotides read TGTGCCAGCAGCGGAACCTACGAGCAGTACTTC. Amino acids: CASSGTYEQYF.